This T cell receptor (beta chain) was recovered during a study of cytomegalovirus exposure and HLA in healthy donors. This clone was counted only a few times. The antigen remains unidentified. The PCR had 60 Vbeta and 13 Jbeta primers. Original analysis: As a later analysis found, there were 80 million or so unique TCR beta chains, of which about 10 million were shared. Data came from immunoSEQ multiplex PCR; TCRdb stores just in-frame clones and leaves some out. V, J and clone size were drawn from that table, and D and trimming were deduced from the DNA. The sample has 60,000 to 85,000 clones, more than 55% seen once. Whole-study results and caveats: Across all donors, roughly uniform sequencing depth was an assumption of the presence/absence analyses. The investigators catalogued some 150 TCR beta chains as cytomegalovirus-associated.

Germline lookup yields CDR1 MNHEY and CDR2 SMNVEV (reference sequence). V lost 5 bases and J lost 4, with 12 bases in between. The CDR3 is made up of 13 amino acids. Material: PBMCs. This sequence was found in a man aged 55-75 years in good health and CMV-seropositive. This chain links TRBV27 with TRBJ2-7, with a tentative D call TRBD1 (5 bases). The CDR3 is CASSILGAYEQYF. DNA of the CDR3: TGTGCCAGCAGTATATTAGGGGCTTACGAGCAGTACTTC.